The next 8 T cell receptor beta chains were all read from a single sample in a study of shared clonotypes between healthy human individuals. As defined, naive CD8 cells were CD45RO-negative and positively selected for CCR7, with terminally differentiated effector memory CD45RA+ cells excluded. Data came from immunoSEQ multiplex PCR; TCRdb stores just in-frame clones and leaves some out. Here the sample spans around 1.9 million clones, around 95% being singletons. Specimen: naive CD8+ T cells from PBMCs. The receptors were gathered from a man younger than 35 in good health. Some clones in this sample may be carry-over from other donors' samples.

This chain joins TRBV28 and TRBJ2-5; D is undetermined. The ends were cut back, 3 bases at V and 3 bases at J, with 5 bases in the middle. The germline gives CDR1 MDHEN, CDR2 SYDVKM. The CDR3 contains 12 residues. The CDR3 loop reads CASSFFKETQYF. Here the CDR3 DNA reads TGTGCCAGCAGTTTCTTTAAAGAGACCCAGTACTTC.

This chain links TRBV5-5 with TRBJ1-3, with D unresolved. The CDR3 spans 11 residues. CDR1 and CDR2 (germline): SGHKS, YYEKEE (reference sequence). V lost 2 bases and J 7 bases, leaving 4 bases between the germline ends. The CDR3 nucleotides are TGTGCCAGCAGCTTTTCGAACACCATATATTTT. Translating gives CASSFSNTIYF.

CDR3: CASSLEGGLVNEQFF. CDR3 DNA sequence: TGTGCCAGCAGCTTAGAGGGGGGATTGGTCAATGAGCAGTTCTTC. The chain uses TRBV7-9 and TRBJ2-1, with D perhaps assigned TRBD1 or TRBD2 (6 bases each). CDR3 length equals 15 residues. Trimming took off 1 base at V and 6 bases at J, with 13 bases between the two ends. Germline V gives CDR1 SEHNR, CDR2 FQNEAQ (reference sequence).

The chain's CDR3 is CASSYTGTPSSYNEQFF. The CDR3 DNA sequence: TGTGCCAGCAGTTACACCGGGACTCCAAGCTCCTACAATGAGCAGTTCTTC. V and J are TRBV27 and TRBJ2-1; the D gene is possibly TRBD2 (6 bases). Looked up from germline, CDR1 is MNHEY and CDR2 is SMNVEV (reference sequence). V was cut by 4 bases and J by 0 bases, with 16 bases left in between. The CDR3 is 17 residues long.

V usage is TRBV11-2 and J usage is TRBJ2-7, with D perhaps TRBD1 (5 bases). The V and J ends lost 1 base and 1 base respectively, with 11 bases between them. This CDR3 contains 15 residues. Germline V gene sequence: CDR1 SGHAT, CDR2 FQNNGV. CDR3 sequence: CASSLVSGPSYEQYF. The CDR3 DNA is TGTGCCAGCAGCTTAGTGTCAGGGCCTTCCTACGAGCAGTACTTC. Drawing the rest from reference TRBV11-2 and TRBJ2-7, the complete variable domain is EAGVAQSPRYKIIEKRQSVAFWCNPISGHATLYWYQQILGQGPKLLIQFQNNGVVDDSQLPKDRFSAERLKGVDSTLKIQPAKLEDSAVYLCASSLVSGPSYEQYFGPGTRLTVT.

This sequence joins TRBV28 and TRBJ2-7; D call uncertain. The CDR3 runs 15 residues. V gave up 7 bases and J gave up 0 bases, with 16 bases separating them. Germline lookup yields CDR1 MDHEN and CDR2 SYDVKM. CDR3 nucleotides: TGTGCCAGCACCCGGAGCGAGAGCCTCTCCTACGAGCAGTACTTC. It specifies CASTRSESLSYEQYF. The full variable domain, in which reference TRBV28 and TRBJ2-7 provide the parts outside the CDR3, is DVKVTQSSRYLVKRTGEKVFLECVQDMDHENMFWYRQDPGLGLRLIYFSYDVKMKEKGDIPEGYSVSREKKERFSLILESASTNQTSMYLCASTRSESLSYEQYFGPGTRLTVT.

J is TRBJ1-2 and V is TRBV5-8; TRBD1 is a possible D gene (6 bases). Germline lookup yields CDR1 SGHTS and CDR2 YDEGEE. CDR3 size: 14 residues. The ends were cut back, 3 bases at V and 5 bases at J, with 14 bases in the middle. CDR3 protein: CASSSRDISYGYTF. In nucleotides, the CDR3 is TGTGCCAGCAGCTCCAGGGACATCAGTTATGGCTACACCTTC.

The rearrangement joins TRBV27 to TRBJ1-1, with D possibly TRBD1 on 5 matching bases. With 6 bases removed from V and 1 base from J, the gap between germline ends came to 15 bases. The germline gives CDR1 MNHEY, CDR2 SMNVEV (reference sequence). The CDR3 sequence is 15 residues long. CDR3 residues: CASSRGARGNTEAFF. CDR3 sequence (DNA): TGTGCCAGCAGCCGAGGGGCACGTGGGAACACTGAAGCTTTCTTT.